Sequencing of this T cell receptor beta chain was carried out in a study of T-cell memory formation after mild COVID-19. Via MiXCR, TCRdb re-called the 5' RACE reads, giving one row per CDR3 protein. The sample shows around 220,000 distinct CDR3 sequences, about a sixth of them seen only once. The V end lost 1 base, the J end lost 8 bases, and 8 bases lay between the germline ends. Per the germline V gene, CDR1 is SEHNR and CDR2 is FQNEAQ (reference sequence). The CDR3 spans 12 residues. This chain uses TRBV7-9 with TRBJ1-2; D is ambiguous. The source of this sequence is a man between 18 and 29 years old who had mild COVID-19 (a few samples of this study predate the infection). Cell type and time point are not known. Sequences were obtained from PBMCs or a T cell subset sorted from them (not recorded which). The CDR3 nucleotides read TGTGCCAGCAGCTTAGGGATCCCCGGCTACACCTTC. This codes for CASSLGIPGYTF.